What follows are 11 T cell receptor beta chains derived from one specimen sequenced in a study of beta chain features in type 1 diabetes. Expressed TCRB transcripts were sequenced because the isolated RNA had all been reverse transcribed beforehand. Sequenced by immunoSEQ multiplex PCR; TCRdb stores in-frame clones only, minus some. Altogether around 140,000 clones are present, 9.5% to 10% being singletons, with the ten largest covering almost 0.65%. Sequencing input: central memory CD4+ T cells from blood. The receptors come from a woman in her 40s in good health.

CDR3 DNA sequence: TGTGCCAGCAGCCGGTTAGCGGTCACTGAAGCTTTCTTT. It is translated as CASSRLAVTEAFF. This chain uses TRBV5-7 with TRBJ1-1; D is undetermined. TRBV5-7 is placed among ORFs of uncertain function. This CDR3 contains 13 residues. With 4 bases removed from V and 4 bases from J, the gap between germline ends came to 11 bases.

This clone was observed a handful of times. The genes are TRBV19 and TRBJ2-2, with a possible D match to TRBD1 (5 bases). Germline V gives CDR1 LNHDA, CDR2 SQIVND (reference sequence). Trimming stripped 6 bases from V and 4 bases from J, with 18 bases between. CDR3 length: 16 residues. CDR3 nucleotide sequence: TGTGCCAGTAGGGCAGGAGAAGGGGTGCTCACCGGGGAGCTGTTTTTT. Protein sequence: CASRAGEGVLTGELFF.

The rearrangement uses TRBV5-1 and TRBJ2-5, with a weak D call TRBD1 (6 bases). V lost 0 bases and J lost 3, with 9 bases in between. CDR3 length: 14 amino acids. Per germline, CDR1 SGHRS and CDR2 YFSETQ. CDR3 DNA sequence: TGCGCCAGCAGCTTGGGTACAGGGAAAGAGACCCAGTACTTC. Protein product: CASSLGTGKETQYF.

This clone was seen repeatedly, ten times or more. The CDR3 protein is CASGQGLLLGYTF. The CDR3, as DNA: TGTGCCAGCGGCCAGGGCCTCCTCTTGGGCTACACCTTC. The rearrangement links TRBV2 to TRBJ1-2, with D maybe TRBD1 (5 bases). The V end was cut by 8 bases, the J end by 8 bases, with 18 bases between. Germline V CDR1 and CDR2: SNHLY, FYNNEI. The CDR3 covers 13 residues.

The rearrangement uses TRBV7-2 and TRBJ2-7; maybe TRBD1 (5 bases). The germline CDR1 and CDR2 sequences are SGHTA and FQGNSA. The CDR3 loop spans 14 amino acids. V was shortened by 5 bases and J by 2 bases, with 13 bases between the two germline ends. CDR3 DNA sequence: TGTGCCAGCAGCCTCCAGACAGCAACCTACGAGCAGTACTTC. This gives the protein CASSLQTATYEQYF.

The chain combines TRBV19 with TRBJ1-5; 9 bases line up with TRBD1. CDR1 and CDR2 from the germline V gene are LNHDA and SQIVND (reference sequence). This CDR3 comprises 15 residues. The junction had 7 bases not matched to a gene; V was cut back by 7 bases and J by 3 bases. The CDR3 sequence is CASMGGTGFNQPQHF. Here the CDR3 DNA reads TGTGCCAGTATGGGAGGGACAGGGTTCAATCAGCCCCAGCATTTT.

The rearrangement uses TRBV7-9 and TRBJ2-5, with D perhaps matching TRBD2 (7 bases). The CDR3 extends over 18 amino acids. Trimming left V 6 bases short and J 5 bases short, with 28 bases between. Germline values: CDR1 SEHNR, CDR2 FQNEAQ (reference sequence). CDR3 DNA: TGTGCCAGCAGGGCCGGATGGCGGGGGCCCGTCAGGGGTGAGACCCAGTACTTC. Protein: CASRAGWRGPVRGETQYF.

This clone was found a few times. V is TRBV27 and J is TRBJ1-2; 9 nucleotides align to TRBD1. The CDR3 is 14 amino acids. Losses at the gene ends were 5 bases for V and 7 bases for J; bases not matched to a gene: 8. CDR1 is MNHEY and CDR2 is SMNVEV in the germline V gene (reference sequence). CDR3 amino acids: CASSPPGTGFGYTF. As DNA, the CDR3 is TGTGCCAGCAGTCCTCCCGGGACAGGGTTTGGCTACACCTTC.

This clone was counted between two and nine times. The V and J genes are TRBV6-1 and TRBJ2-7, with 7 bases that match TRBD2. V gave up 1 base and J gave up 3 bases; unmatched junction bases: 12. The CDR3 totals 17 residues. Germline V lookup: CDR1 MNHNS, CDR2 SASEGT. DNA for the CDR3: TGTGCCAGCAGTGAAGGCGGGGGAAACAGGATGGGCTACGAGCAGTACTTC. As protein: CASSEGGGNRMGYEQYF.

This clone came up a few times. CDR3 in amino acids: CASSDTPRREQFF. For the CDR3, the DNA is TGTGCCAGCAGCGATACCCCACGGAGAGAGCAGTTCTTC. This rearrangement joins TRBV7-7 to TRBJ2-1; D gene uncertain. CDR3 size: 13 residues. V was shortened by 5 bases and J by 10 bases, with 15 bases between the two germline ends. Looked up from germline, CDR1 is SSHAT and CDR2 is FNYEAQ (reference sequence).

This chain uses TRBV7-2 with TRBJ1-6, with a weak D call TRBD1 (6 bases). This CDR3 comprises 16 residues. The V end was cut by 1 base, the J end by 4 bases, with 11 bases between. Germline CDR1 reads SGHTA; CDR2 reads FQGNSA. The CDR3 nucleotides are TGTGCCAGCAGCTTAGTAGGTCAGGGGTATAATTCACCCCTCCACTTT. As protein: CASSLVGQGYNSPLHF.